The clone carrying this T cell receptor beta chain is deemed large (0.1 to 1%). Looked up from germline, CDR1 is MNHNS and CDR2 is SASEGT. J was trimmed by 1 base and V by 4 bases; bases with no gene match: 0. The CDR3 has 15 residues. The data derive from a study of immune reconstitution after stem cell transplant in scleroderma. TCRdb itself ran the RT-PCR reads through MiXCR, one entry per CDR3 protein. This sample yields 2,500 to 3,500 distinct CDR3 sequences, of which just under 9% are seen a single time; about 10% belongs to the top ten. The specimen was obtained before or after autologous hematopoietic stem cell transplantation (not recorded which). This rearrangement joins TRBV6-1 to TRBJ2-3; 12 bases are shared with TRBD2. This clonotype was obtained from a female donor with systemic sclerosis. In DNA, the CDR3 is TGTGCCAGCAGTGGACTAGCGGGGGGCACAGATACGCAGTATTTT. Translated, it gives CASSGLAGGTDTQYF.